Presented here are 18 T cell receptor beta chains from one specimen sequenced in a study of radiotherapy plus CTLA-4 blockade in lung cancer. Sequenced by immunoSEQ multiplex PCR; TCRdb stores in-frame clones only, minus some. The sample includes under 100,000 clones, about four fifths of them seen just once. The sequencing used peripheral blood, collected from a patient treated with radiotherapy plus ipilimumab. The receptors were sampled from a human donor with non-small cell lung cancer that progressed on radiotherapy plus ipilimumab.

The V and J genes are TRBV29-1 and TRBJ1-1, with 7 bases matching TRBD1. From germline, CDR1 is SQVTM and CDR2 ANQGSEA. The CDR3 consists of 13 residues. V shed 5 bases, J shed 2 bases, and the junction held 5 bases outside the gene matches. CDR3 nucleotide sequence: TGCAGCGTTTTCGCAGGGGGAAACACTGAAGCTTTCTTT. Protein sequence: CSVFAGGNTEAFF.

This chain connects TRBV5-1 to TRBJ2-1; TRBD2 might be the D (5 bases). Germline-derived CDR1 and CDR2 are SGHRS and YFSETQ. V shed 0 bases and J shed 8 bases, with 12 bases lying between them. The CDR3 has 14 residues. The CDR3 region is CASSLVRAADEQFF. CDR3 bases: TGCGCCAGCAGCTTGGTGAGGGCTGCAGATGAGCAGTTCTTC.

This chain joins TRBV7-9 and TRBJ2-7; TRBD2 matches at 10 bases. The V gene's germline CDR1 is SEHNR and CDR2 FQNEAQ (reference sequence). The ends lost 5 bases at V and 1 base at J; junction bases unmatched: 8. This CDR3 comprises 16 residues. The CDR3, as DNA: TGTGCCAGCAGCCCCCCCTATAGCGGGGGGTCCTACGAGCAGTACTTC. It is translated as CASSPPYSGGSYEQYF.

This clone has only one observation. The chain employs TRBV7-9 and TRBJ2-5; tentatively, D is TRBD1 (6 bases). This CDR3 contains 13 residues. Germline V lookup: CDR1 SEHNR, CDR2 FQNEAQ (reference sequence). The V gene lost 0 bases and the J gene lost 5 bases, with 7 bases spanning the gap. CDR3 sequence reads: CASSLAGAETQYF. In DNA form, the CDR3 reads TGTGCCAGCAGCTTAGCGGGGGCGGAGACCCAGTACTTC.

Comment on this clone: The sample contains more than one DNA sequence encoding this CDR3. The rearrangement uses TRBV5-1 and TRBJ2-3; 8 bases fit TRBD2. Germline V lookup: CDR1 SGHRS, CDR2 YFSETQ. The junction had 4 bases not matched to a gene; V was cut back by 0 bases and J by 1 base. The CDR3 covers 16 residues. CDR3 in DNA: TGCGCCAGCAGCTTGGCCCCGGGGGGGGGCACAGATACGCAGTATTTT. Protein: CASSLAPGGGTDTQYF. Using reference TRBV5-1 and TRBJ2-3 for the parts outside the CDR3, the full variable domain is KAGVTQTPRYLIKTRGQQVTLSCSPISGHRSVSWYQQTPGQGLQFLFEYFSETQRNKGNFPGRFSGRQFSNSRSEMNVSTLELGDSALYLCASSLAPGGGTDTQYFGPGTRLTVL.

The CDR3 coding sequence is TGTGCCAGCAGTTCCGGCGGGGCCGGCTCCTACGAGCAGTACTTC. Protein: CASSSGGAGSYEQYF. This chain links TRBV28 with TRBJ2-7; tentative D call: TRBD2 (6 bases). Germline assignment: CDR1 MDHEN and CDR2 SYDVKM. The CDR3 spans 15 residues. With 4 bases removed from V and 0 bases from J, the gap between germline ends came to 13 bases. Full variable domain (missing parts from reference TRBV28 and TRBJ2-7): DVKVTQSSRYLVKRTGEKVFLECVQDMDHENMFWYRQDPGLGLRLIYFSYDVKMKEKGDIPEGYSVSREKKERFSLILESASTNQTSMYLCASSSGGAGSYEQYFGPGTRLTVT.

This rearrangement joins TRBV10-3 to TRBJ1-3; TRBD1 matches at 8 bases. The CDR3 extends over 17 amino acids. Germline-derived CDR1 and CDR2 are ENHRY and SYGVKD. J gave up 4 bases and V 3 bases, and 11 bases lay outside the gene matches. The CDR3 loop reads CAISDTDRGRDGNTIYF. The CDR3 DNA reads as TGTGCCATCAGTGACACCGACAGGGGTCGCGACGGAAACACCATATATTTT.

The CDR3: CASSTEGWSPLHF. The DNA for the CDR3 is TGTGCCAGCAGCACCGAGGGTTGGTCACCCCTCCACTTT. The chain combines TRBV7-9 with TRBJ1-6; D not resolved. The germline V and J ends were trimmed by 5 bases and 10 bases, with 12 bases remaining between them. CDR1 is SEHNR and CDR2 is FQNEAQ in the germline V gene (reference sequence). The CDR3 consists of 13 residues.

The chain uses TRBV9 and TRBJ2-1, with D perhaps given as TRBD1 or TRBD2 (5 bases each). The germline V gene encodes CDR1 SGDLS and CDR2 YYNGEE. V shed 3 bases and J shed 6 bases, with 19 bases lying between them. The CDR3 length is 16 residues. The CDR3 loop reads CASSALPGPRPNEQFF. DNA for the CDR3: TGTGCCAGCAGCGCATTGCCGGGACCCCGGCCCAATGAGCAGTTCTTC.

The rearrangement joins TRBV6-5 to TRBJ1-1; D is ambiguous. Germline values: CDR1 MNHEY, CDR2 SVGAGI. This CDR3 is built from 16 residues. The ends were cut back, 3 bases at V and 0 bases at J, with 14 bases in the middle. This chain's CDR3 is CASSYRPGPLNTEAFF. The CDR3, as DNA: TGTGCCAGCAGTTATCGGCCCGGGCCCCTGAACACTGAAGCTTTCTTT.

The rearrangement uses TRBV6-1 and TRBJ2-7, with TRBD1 matching 8 bases. The germline CDR1 and CDR2 sequences are MNHNS and SASEGT. CDR3 length: 15 residues. V shed 5 bases and J 6 bases; nucleotides not matched to a gene: 12. Here the CDR3 DNA reads TGTGCCAGCAGTAAGACAGGGGCCGCCCCCGGCGAGCAGTACTTC. Protein sequence: CASSKTGAAPGEQYF.

The chain recombines TRBV25-1 with TRBJ1-1; D might be TRBD1 (6 bases). V was cut by 2 bases and J by 4 bases, with 11 bases left in between. CDR1 is MGHDK, CDR2 SYGVNS, per germline. The CDR3 covers 14 residues. The CDR3, as DNA: TGTGCCAGCAGTGAAACAGGGTGGAGCACTGAAGCTTTCTTT. This codes for CASSETGWSTEAFF.

V is TRBV4-2 and J is TRBJ2-3; D is unclear. CDR3 length: 12 amino acids. The germline gives CDR1 LGHNA, CDR2 YNFKEQ. Trimming removed 5 bases at V and 6 bases at J, with 9 bases between. The CDR3 DNA reads as TGTGCCAGCAGCTTCATTAAGGATACGCAGTATTTT. Translating it yields CASSFIKDTQYF.

V and J are TRBV28 and TRBJ1-2; 7 bases map to TRBD1. This CDR3 spans 14 amino acids. The trim removed 4 bases at V and 8 bases at J, leaving 10 bases unmatched. Germline CDR1 is MDHEN and CDR2 is SYDVKM. The DNA of the CDR3 is TGTGCCAGCAGTTCTCAGGGGGGGGCGGACGGCTACACCTTC. Translating gives CASSSQGGADGYTF.

The genes are TRBV5-1 and TRBJ2-2; 16 nucleotides line up with TRBD2. Germline V gene lookup returns CDR1 SGHRS and CDR2 YFSETQ. CDR3 length: 17 amino acids. The V and J ends lost 4 bases and 7 bases, in that order; junction bases with no gene match: 7. CDR3 coding DNA: TGCGCCAGCAGCGGGACTAGCGGGAGGGCCGGCGGCGGGGAGCTGTTTTTT. Amino acid sequence: CASSGTSGRAGGGELFF.

V usage is TRBV28 and J usage is TRBJ1-5, with TRBD1 matching 7 bases. The CDR3 extends over 15 amino acids. Germline values: CDR1 MDHEN, CDR2 SYDVKM. J gave up 7 bases and V 2 bases, and 8 bases lay outside the gene matches. The DNA of the CDR3 is TGTGCCAGCAGTTTAGGAGACAGGGTCTGGCAGCCCCAGCATTTT. Translation gives CASSLGDRVWQPQHF.

The chain couples TRBV4-1 to TRBJ2-7, with D possibly being TRBD1 or TRBD2 (5 bases each). The CDR3 covers 15 residues. From germline, CDR1 is MGHRA and CDR2 YSYEKL. Deletions cut 4 bases from V and 2 bases from J, with 15 bases between. DNA for the CDR3: TGCGCCAGCAGCCTTTCCGGGACGGCAGCCTACGAGCAGTACTTC. Translation: CASSLSGTAAYEQYF.

This clone showed up just once. The chain is built from TRBV14 and TRBJ2-3; D might be TRBD2 (5 bases). The length of the CDR3 is 16 residues. The V and J ends lost 3 bases and 2 bases respectively, with 15 bases between them. Germline V CDR1 and CDR2: SGHDN, FVKESK. The chain's CDR3 is CASSHATRGYTDTQYF. For the CDR3, the DNA is TGTGCCAGCAGCCACGCCACTAGAGGATACACAGATACGCAGTATTTT.